Given below is one T cell receptor (beta chain) in context. The data were produced by immunoSEQ multiplex PCR, yet TCRdb's version contains in-frame clones alone and is incomplete. The data show around 59,000 clones, about 90% seen once. The data originate from a study of T cell changes during pregnancy in multiple sclerosis. V shed 6 bases, J shed 2 bases, and the junction held 6 bases outside the gene matches. Per germline, CDR1 SEHNR and CDR2 FQNEAQ (reference sequence). The CDR3 contains 16 residues. The source of this sequence is a female donor with multiple sclerosis, enrolled in a pregnancy study. The chain has TRBV7-9 and TRBJ1-5; 11 positions match TRBD1. The specimen was CD4+ T cells from peripheral blood mononuclear cells, collected in the first trimester of pregnancy. The CDR3 nucleotides read TGTGCCAGCAGTAGGGACAGGGGGGTGGGCAATCAGCCCCAGCATTTT. Its protein product is CASSRDRGVGNQPQHF.